This entry lists 11 T cell receptor beta chains sequenced from one sample in a study of beta chain features in type 1 diabetes. The investigators reverse transcribed all of the isolated RNA, so they sequenced expressed TCRB transcripts. Data came from immunoSEQ multiplex PCR; TCRdb stores just in-frame clones and leaves some out. Of approximately 470,000 clones listed, about 29% were seen once; the top ten hold roughly 0.06%. Sample: naive CD4+ T cells from blood. Receptor source: a man aged 18 to 30 in good health.

This chain connects TRBV5-1 to TRBJ1-1; D gene unclear. There are 14 residues in the CDR3. The V end lost 3 bases, the J end lost 1 base, and 10 bases lay between the germline ends. Germline V gene data show CDR1 as SGHRS and CDR2 as YFSETQ. The chain's CDR3 is CASSWGGSNTEAFF. CDR3 sequence (DNA): TGCGCCAGCAGCTGGGGAGGATCGAACACTGAAGCTTTCTTT.

The sample holds a few counts of this clone. Other nucleotide sequences in the sample specify the same CDR3. This sequence joins TRBV9 and TRBJ2-1, with D hard to call. The CDR3 runs to 14 residues. Trimming left V 0 bases short and J 0 bases short, with 4 bases between. The germline gives CDR1 SGDLS, CDR2 YYNGEE. CDR3 sequence: CASSVGGSYNEQFF. CDR3 coding DNA: TGTGCCAGCAGCGTAGGGGGCTCCTACAATGAGCAGTTCTTC.

This clone was found a few times. The chain employs TRBV30 and TRBJ2-6, with no clear D. The CDR3 spans 20 residues. V was cut by 3 bases and J by 0 bases, with 24 bases left in between. Germline CDR1 GTSNPN, CDR2 SVGIG (reference sequence). CDR3 residues: CAWSSLFDITADSGANVLTF. CDR3 sequence (DNA): TGTGCCTGGAGCTCCCTCTTCGACATAACAGCCGACTCTGGGGCCAACGTCCTGACTTTC.

The chain uses TRBV11-2 and TRBJ2-3; TRBD1 agrees at 11 bases. CDR1 and CDR2 (germline): SGHAT, FQNNGV. The CDR3 totals 16 residues. V shed 3 bases and J 1 base; nucleotides not matched to a gene: 3. The CDR3 sequence: CASSFRTGGRTDTQYF. CDR3 nucleotide sequence: TGTGCCAGCAGCTTCAGGACAGGGGGCCGCACAGATACGCAGTATTTT.

The V and J genes are TRBV30 and TRBJ2-2, with D tentatively TRBD1 (6 bases). With 4 bases removed from V and 6 bases from J, the gap between germline ends came to 9 bases. Germline lookup yields CDR1 GTSNPN and CDR2 SVGIG (reference sequence). The CDR3 is 12 amino acids. The CDR3 DNA is TGTGCCTGGACCGGGACACCCGGGGAGCTGTTTTTT. Its protein product is CAWTGTPGELFF.

The chain is built from TRBV30 and TRBJ2-5, with 8 bases identical to TRBD1. Trimming removed 3 bases from V and 1 base from J; junction bases left unmatched: 7. This CDR3 has 15 amino acids. Looked up from germline, CDR1 is GTSNPN and CDR2 is SVGIG (reference sequence). CDR3 amino acids: CAWRPTGTGQETQYF. CDR3 coding DNA: TGTGCCTGGAGGCCGACTGGGACAGGCCAAGAGACCCAGTACTTC.

This clone was recorded only once. V is TRBV15 and J is TRBJ2-7; perhaps TRBD1 as D (5 bases). In germline, CDR1 is LNHNV, CDR2 YYDKDF (reference sequence). The CDR3 spans 15 residues. With 0 bases removed from V and 0 bases from J, the gap between germline ends came to 9 bases. CDR3 sequence reads: CATSRDAGASYEQYF. CDR3 in DNA: TGTGCCACCAGCAGAGATGCTGGGGCCTCCTACGAGCAGTACTTC.

This clone was found once. The chain links TRBV9 to TRBJ2-7, with D perhaps matching TRBD2 (6 bases). V dropped 0 bases and J dropped 6 bases, with 10 bases sitting between them. The CDR3 runs 13 residues. Germline V lookup: CDR1 SGDLS, CDR2 YYNGEE. The CDR3 DNA reads TGTGCCAGCAGCGTAGTAGAGGAGGGCGAGCAGTACTTC. The encoded protein is CASSVVEEGEQYF.

The rearrangement uses TRBV15 and TRBJ2-1; D remains unclear. The germline V gene encodes CDR1 LNHNV and CDR2 YYDKDF (reference sequence). Trimming took off 0 bases at V and 8 bases at J, with 17 bases between the two ends. The CDR3 extends over 16 amino acids. DNA of the CDR3: TGTGCCACCAGCAGAGAACCTTCTGGTCTTAAGGATGAGCAGTTCTTC. It translates to CATSREPSGLKDEQFF.

This clone was seen only a few times. The rearrangement joins TRBV29-1 to TRBJ1-2; a weak D match, TRBD1 (5 bases). Germline V gene lookup returns CDR1 SQVTM and CDR2 ANQGSEA. The CDR3 has 13 residues. Trimming left V 5 bases short and J 0 bases short, with 10 bases between. CDR3 in amino acids: CSVSGLTNYGYTF. The DNA for the CDR3 is TGCAGCGTTTCGGGACTGACTAACTATGGCTACACCTTC. Combining the CDR3 with reference TRBV29-1 and TRBJ1-2 gives the whole variable domain SAVISQKPSRDICQRGTSLTIQCQVDSQVTMMFWYRQQPGQSLTLIATANQGSEATYESGFVIDKFPISRPNLTFSTLTVSNMSPEDSSIYLCSVSGLTNYGYTFGSGTRLTVV.

In its sample, this clone was seen a few times. The gene calls are TRBV7-9 and TRBJ2-7, with D perhaps TRBD2 (6 bases). V lost 3 bases and J lost 3, with 15 bases in between. Germline CDR1 is SEHNR and CDR2 is FQNEAQ (reference sequence). The CDR3 runs to 15 residues. The CDR3 loop reads CASSLVAGSDYEQYF. In DNA, the CDR3 is TGTGCCAGCAGCTTGGTGGCGGGGTCGGACTACGAGCAGTACTTC.